One T cell receptor (beta chain) is described in this entry. The ends lost 3 bases at V and 2 bases at J; junction bases unmatched: 3. The germline gives CDR1 LNHDA, CDR2 SQIVND (reference sequence). This CDR3 is built from 15 residues. In the study's own analysis: By means of reference gene primer amplification, nucleated cell counts were estimated. Clones were read by immunoSEQ multiplex PCR, and TCRdb kept only the in-frame ones, dropping some. V and J calls and clone size are as listed in that table; D and trimming were resolved from the DNA. The sample has around 180,000 clones; around 89% are singletons. This specimen belongs to a study of blood T cell repertoires in COVID-19. Study information: COVID-19 samples collected from the United States, Italy and Spain covered acute and convalescent phases.

Sequences were obtained from peripheral blood. The V call is TRBV19, the J call TRBJ2-7, with TRBD2 matching 11 bases. The sequence came from a woman aged 25 to 39 with acute or convalescent COVID-19. CDR3 in amino acids: CASSIASGRTYEQYF. The CDR3 DNA reads as TGTGCCAGTAGTATCGCTAGCGGGAGGACCTACGAGCAGTACTTC.